This T cell receptor (beta chain) was documented in a study of T-cell reconstitution after alpha-beta-depleted transplantation in children (dated by TCRdb to between 2015 and 2016). In terms of the full investigation: Using TCR repertoire profiling, the study followed T-cell immune reconstitution in a quantitative way in children after TCRalphabeta/CD19-depleted allogeneic hematopoietic cell transplantation.

The library relied on PCR. Data came from an Illumina HiSeq 2500. To normalize quantification of the TCRbeta repertoire, the TCR libraries were built with molecular barcoding that relied on unique molecular identifiers. Using fastp trimming at Q25 and MiXCR clonotype assembly, TCRdb reanalyzed the public sequencing data and kept in-frame beta chains. CDR3 protein duplicates are merged, each entry listing the most common genes and DNA. Present in this sample are about 580,000 distinct CDR3 sequences, 23% of which were seen just once. Of the sample, over 12% is held by the ten largest clones. Between the V and J ends, shortened by 3 bases and 6 bases respectively, the junction contains 25 bases. The CDR1 and CDR2 encoded by the germline V gene (reference sequence) are SGHKS and YYEKEE. Including cysteine and valine, the CDR3 has 17 amino acids. The only DNA kept is the CDR3, 51 bases in frame from the first base.

The research as a whole found: In some patients, the high TCRbeta diversity seen at day 60 was put down to recipient T cells and intrathymic progenitors that had survived conditioning. Over subsequent months, a decline in hyperexpanded clone frequencies was noted, and after one year, T-cell counts and TCRbeta diversity were mostly ascribed to newly produced T cells. The apparently early recovery of alphabetaT-cell counts about two months after transplant reportedly depended on only several hundred rapidly expanded clones that came from non-depleted graft cells.

Notes on this clonotype: Its antigen is not yet known. No base qualities exist here, and no much larger clone lies one base off it.

The treatment or condition label of this sample denotes: allogeneic hematopoietic cell transplantation with graft depleted of TCRalphabeta T cells and CD19 B cells. The transplant recipients were children given TCRalphabeta/CD19-depleted allogeneic hematopoietic cell grafts. This receptor was taken from a boy under two years old who had a stem cell transplant for acute myeloid leukemia, so the T cells may come from the graft donor. The rearranged chain carries TRBV5-5 and TRBJ2-7, with the D segment possibly TRBD1 or TRBD2, each aligning over 5 bases. Sample: PBMCs, mostly from graft donor cells, taken 360 days after TCRalphabeta/CD19-depleted stem cell transplant. The DNA is as follows: TGTGCCAGCAGCTGGAACCCGGGACCTTCCACCCTGCGCGAGCAGTACGTC. This gives the protein CASSWNPGPSTLREQYV.